These T cell receptor beta chains were read from a single sample in a study of blood T cell repertoires in COVID-19. Clones were sequenced by immunoSEQ multiplex PCR, and TCRdb holds only the in-frame ones, with some missing. Of 70,000 to 95,000 clones listed, 84% were seen once; the top ten hold around 12%. The sample comprised peripheral blood. These receptors all stem from a human donor in a cohort sampled during active COVID-19. CDR3s include the opening cysteine and the closing phenylalanine or tryptophan. The D gene is left open where the match is weak. Clone size appears in some rows only: once, few, many, or a class for an expanded clone.

size	length	V	J	D	DNA	CDR3
-	14	TRBV20-1	TRBJ2-5	TRBD1	TGCAGTGCTAGTTTCAGGGGGTTCCAAGAGACCCAGTACTTC	CSASFRGFQETQYF
-	16	TRBV14	TRBJ2-7	TRBD1	TGTGCCAGCAGCATACGGACAGGGTCCTTCCTCTACGAGCAGTACTTC	CASSIRTGSFLYEQYF
few	16	TRBV2	TRBJ2-3	TRBD2	TGTGCCAGCAGGACTTTACTAGCGGGGAGCACAGATACGCAGTATTTT	CASRTLLAGSTDTQYF
-	11	TRBV20-1	TRBJ2-7	-	TGCAGTGCTAGATCTAATTACGAGCAGTACTTC	CSARSNYEQYF
-	13	TRBV28	TRBJ1-5	TRBD1	TGTGCCAGTTCGCACAGGGGAAATCAGCCCCAGCATTTT	CASSHRGNQPQHF
-	17	TRBV19	TRBJ1-5	TRBD1	TGTGCCAGTAGTCCAGGGGACAGAGTATATAGCAATCAGCCCCAGCATTTT	CASSPGDRVYSNQPQHF
-	15	TRBV25-1	TRBJ1-2	-	TGTGCCAGCAGTGAACGTGGGGGGATAAGCTATGGCTACACCTTC	CASSERGGISYGYTF
-	14	TRBV19	TRBJ1-3	-	TGTGCCAGTAGTATAGATGAAGCTCTAAACACCATATATTTT	CASSIDEALNTIYF
-	20	TRBV14	TRBJ2-1	-	TGTGCCAGCAGCCAATTACCGGGACCCAGGGCGGGACGCGCATACAATGAGCAGTTCTTC	CASSQLPGPRAGRAYNEQFF
-	15	TRBV7-9	TRBJ2-1	-	TGTGCCAGCAGCGGGATCGGACAGACCTACAATGAGCAGTTCTTC	CASSGIGQTYNEQFF
-	11	TRBV28	TRBJ2-4	-	TGTGCCAGCAGTTTAAGAGATCTTCAGTACTTC	CASSLRDLQYF
-	15	TRBV6-5	TRBJ2-2	-	TGTGCCAGCAGTTACAGGGGACAGAACACCGGGGAGCTGTTTTTT	CASSYRGQNTGELFF
once	19	TRBV4-2	TRBJ1-1	TRBD1	TGTGCCAGCAGCCAAGATCTTAAGGACAGGGGTTTATTCGGCACTGAAGCTTTCTTT	CASSQDLKDRGLFGTEAFF
-	11	TRBV9	TRBJ2-3	-	TGTGCCAGCAGCGTAAGCAATACGCAGTATTTT	CASSVSNTQYF
-	15	TRBV7-8	TRBJ2-2	-	TGTGCCAGCAGCGTACGGGGTGTATACACCGGGGAGCTGTTTTTT	CASSVRGVYTGELFF
-	12	TRBV3-1/TRBV3-2	TRBJ1-2	-	TGTGCCAGCAGCCAAGAGGAGCTTGGCTACACCTTC	CASSQEELGYTF
-	16	TRBV7-2	TRBJ2-1	TRBD1	TGTGCCAGCAGCCCGTTCGGGACAGGGCCCTACAATGAGCAGTTCTTC	CASSPFGTGPYNEQFF
once	14	TRBV28	TRBJ2-5	TRBD1	TGTGCCACGAAAAGGGACAGGGTCCGAGAGACCCAGTACTTC	CATKRDRVRETQYF
once	14	TRBV6-4	TRBJ1-2	TRBD1	TGTGCCAGCAGCGCCGGGACAGGGGACTATGGCTACACCTTC	CASSAGTGDYGYTF
once	16	TRBV7-9	TRBJ1-6	TRBD1	TGTGCCAGCAGCTCACTACGGGACAGGGCAATAGATCCCCTCCACTTT	CASSSLRDRAIDPLHF
-	13	TRBV5-6	TRBJ1-1	TRBD1	TGTGCCAGCAGCATTGGGACAGGGCAAAGAGCTTTCTTT	CASSIGTGQRAFF
medium-sized	15	TRBV10-2	TRBJ2-5	TRBD1	TGCGCCAGCAGTGCAACAGGGGGCCCTCAAGAGACCCAGTACTTC	CASSATGGPQETQYF
-	15	TRBV6-5	TRBJ2-2	-	TGTGCCAGCACTTTGGCAGGGACGAACACCGGGGAGCTGTTTTTT	CASTLAGTNTGELFF
once	16	TRBV5-6	TRBJ2-3	TRBD2	TGTGCCAGCAGCTGGGCGACTAGCGCCAGCACAGATACGCAGTATTTT	CASSWATSASTDTQYF
-	14	TRBV28	TRBJ2-7	-	TGTGCCAGCAGTTTAGAGCAGGGGCTCTACGAGCAGTACTTC	CASSLEQGLYEQYF
-	17	TRBV10-3	TRBJ1-3	-	TGTGCCATCAGTGACGATTGGGGGCAGAGCTCTGGAAACACCATATATTTT	CAISDDWGQSSGNTIYF
-	15	TRBV5-1	TRBJ2-1	-	TGCGCCAGCAGCTTGACGGTGAGCTCCTACAATGAGCAGTTCTTC	CASSLTVSSYNEQFF
-	13	TRBV5-6	TRBJ1-2	-	TGTGCCAGCAGCTTGCGGGGGGCGCGGGGCTACACCTTC	CASSLRGARGYTF
-	13	TRBV29-1	TRBJ1-2	TRBD1	TGCAGCGCCCGACAGGGGACCAGCTATGGCTACACCTTC	CSARQGTSYGYTF
-	17	TRBV7-9	TRBJ2-1	TRBD2	TGTGCCAGCAGCTTACTCGGCGGGGGTGGTTCCTACAATGAGCAGTTCTTC	CASSLLGGGGSYNEQFF
-	17	TRBV7-8	TRBJ1-3	TRBD1	TGTGCCAGCAGCTTAAGGCCGGGACAGGGCACTGGAAACACCATATATTTT	CASSLRPGQGTGNTIYF
-	14	TRBV7-6	TRBJ2-3	TRBD2	TGTGCCAGCAGACCGGGGGGGTCCACAGATACGCAGTATTTT	CASRPGGSTDTQYF
few	12	TRBV5-1	TRBJ1-1	-	TGCGCCAGCAGTCTTCCGGGTAATGAAGCTTTCTTT	CASSLPGNEAFF
-	13	TRBV14	TRBJ1-1	-	TGTGCCAGCAGCCAACTTATGAACACTGAAGCTTTCTTT	CASSQLMNTEAFF
-	17	TRBV12-1	TRBJ2-1	-	TGTGCCAGCAGAGAAAATATTCCGGGACTAGAGACCAATGAGCAGTTCTTC	CASRENIPGLETNEQFF
-	15	TRBV7-9	TRBJ1-5	TRBD1	TGTGCCAGCAGCCAAGACGGACAGGGCGGACAGCCCCAGCATTTT	CASSQDGQGGQPQHF
-	15	TRBV7-6	TRBJ2-5	-	TGTGCCAGCAGCTCTCGACAGCTGCTTCAAGAGACCCAGTACTTC	CASSSRQLLQETQYF
-	15	TRBV18	TRBJ1-1	TRBD1	TGTGCCAGCTCATTTACCCAAGGACAGGTCCCTGAAGCTTTCTTT	CASSFTQGQVPEAFF
few	16	TRBV6-7	TRBJ1-6	-	TGTGCCAGCAGCATACCTCTACAGGCCTGGGGTTCACCCCTCCACTTT	CASSIPLQAWGSPLHF
-	17	TRBV4-2	TRBJ2-5	TRBD1	TGTGCCAGCAGCCAAGACCTCCCGACAGGGGGCAGGGAGACCCAGTACTTC	CASSQDLPTGGRETQYF
-	15	TRBV7-8	TRBJ2-7	-	TGTGCCAGCAGCTTAGCAGCGGGCGGAACCTACGAGCAGTACTTC	CASSLAAGGTYEQYF
-	13	TRBV28	TRBJ1-4	-	TGTGCCAGCAGTTTGTCGACAGCTGAAAAACTGTTTTTT	CASSLSTAEKLFF
-	20	TRBV21-1	TRBJ2-2	-	TGTGCCAGCAGCAAAGGACTAGCGGGGGGCAATTTCCCGAACACCGGGGAGCTGTTTTTT	CASSKGLAGGNFPNTGELFF
-	16	TRBV19	TRBJ2-2	-	TGTGCCAGTAGTATAGGTTTGGCCGGGTGGACCGGGGAGCTGTTTTTT	CASSIGLAGWTGELFF
-	14	TRBV10-3	TRBJ1-1	TRBD1	TGTGCCATCAGTGGGACAGGGGGGGACACTGAAGCTTTCTTT	CAISGTGGDTEAFF
-	15	TRBV5-4	TRBJ2-1	TRBD2	TGTGCCAGCAGCCCGAGCGGGGGGGGACCCAATGAGCAGTTCTTC	CASSPSGGGPNEQFF
few	13	TRBV6-4	TRBJ1-2	-	TGTGCCAGCTCGCCCGGGTCGAAGCCCGGCTACACCTTC	CASSPGSKPGYTF
-	16	TRBV5-1	TRBJ1-5	-	TGCGCCAGCAGCTTGGACCCCCAGGGCTCAAATCAGCCCCAGCATTTT	CASSLDPQGSNQPQHF